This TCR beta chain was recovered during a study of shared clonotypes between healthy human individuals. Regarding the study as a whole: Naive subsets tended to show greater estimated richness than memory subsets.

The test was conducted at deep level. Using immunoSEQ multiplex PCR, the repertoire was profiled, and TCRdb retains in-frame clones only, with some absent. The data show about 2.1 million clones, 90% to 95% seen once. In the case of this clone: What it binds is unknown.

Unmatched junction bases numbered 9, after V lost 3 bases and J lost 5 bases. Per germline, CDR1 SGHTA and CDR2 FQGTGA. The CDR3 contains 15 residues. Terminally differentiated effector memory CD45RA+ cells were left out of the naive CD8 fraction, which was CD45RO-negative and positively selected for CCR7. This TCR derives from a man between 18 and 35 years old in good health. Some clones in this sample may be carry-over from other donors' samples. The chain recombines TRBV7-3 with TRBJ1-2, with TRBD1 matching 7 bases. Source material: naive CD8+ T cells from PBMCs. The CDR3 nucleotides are TGTGCCAGCAGCTTGCCGGGACAGTATTTTTATGGCTACACCTTC. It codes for CASSLPGQYFYGYTF.